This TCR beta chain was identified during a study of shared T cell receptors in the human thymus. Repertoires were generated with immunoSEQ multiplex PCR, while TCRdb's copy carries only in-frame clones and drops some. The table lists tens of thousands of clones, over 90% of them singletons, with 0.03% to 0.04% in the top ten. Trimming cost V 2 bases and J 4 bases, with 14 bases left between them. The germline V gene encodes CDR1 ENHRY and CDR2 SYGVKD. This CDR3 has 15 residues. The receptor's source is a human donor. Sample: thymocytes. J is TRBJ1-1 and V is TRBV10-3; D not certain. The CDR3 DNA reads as TGTGCCATCAGTGAGGCCGACTCCACCAGCACTGAAGCTTTCTTT. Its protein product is CAISEADSTSTEAFF.